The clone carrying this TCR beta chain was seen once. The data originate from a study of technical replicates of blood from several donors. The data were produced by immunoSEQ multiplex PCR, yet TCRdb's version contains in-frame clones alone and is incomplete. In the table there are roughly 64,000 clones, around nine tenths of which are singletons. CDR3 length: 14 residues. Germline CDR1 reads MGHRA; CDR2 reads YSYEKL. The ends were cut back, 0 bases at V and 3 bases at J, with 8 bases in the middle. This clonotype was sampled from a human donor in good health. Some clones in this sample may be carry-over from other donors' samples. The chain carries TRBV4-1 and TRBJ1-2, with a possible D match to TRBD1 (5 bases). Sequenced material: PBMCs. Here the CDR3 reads CASSQEAGYYGYTF. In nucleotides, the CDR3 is TGCGCCAGCAGCCAAGAAGCAGGGTACTATGGCTACACCTTC.